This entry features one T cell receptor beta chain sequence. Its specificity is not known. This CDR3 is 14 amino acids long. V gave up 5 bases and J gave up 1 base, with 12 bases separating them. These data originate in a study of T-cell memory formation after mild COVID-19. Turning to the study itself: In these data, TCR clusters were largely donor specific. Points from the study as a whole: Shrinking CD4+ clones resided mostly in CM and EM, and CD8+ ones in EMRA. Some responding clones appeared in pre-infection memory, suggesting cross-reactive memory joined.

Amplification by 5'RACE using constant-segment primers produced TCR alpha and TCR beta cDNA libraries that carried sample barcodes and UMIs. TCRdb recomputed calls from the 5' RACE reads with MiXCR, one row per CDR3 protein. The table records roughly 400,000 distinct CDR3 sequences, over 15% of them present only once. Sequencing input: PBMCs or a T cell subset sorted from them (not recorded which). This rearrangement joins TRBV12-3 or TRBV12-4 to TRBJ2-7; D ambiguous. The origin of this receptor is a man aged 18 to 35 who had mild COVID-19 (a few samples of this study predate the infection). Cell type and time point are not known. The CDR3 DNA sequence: TGTGCCAGCAGTCCACCGGACGGTTCCTACGAGCAGTACTTC. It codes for CASSPPDGSYEQYF.